The rows below give T cell receptor beta chains drawn from one sample of a study of PD-1 blockade in classical Hodgkin lymphoma. TCRdb's table, derived via immunoSEQ multiplex PCR, lists solely in-frame clones and lacks some. The table records some 70,000 clones, roughly 92% of them present only once. The sequenced material came from peripheral blood mononuclear cells (PBMCs). Receptors originate from a human donor with classical Hodgkin lymphoma. Both conserved end residues are part of each CDR3. The D gene is left open where the match is weak. The size of a clone is reported for some rows only, either as once, few or many, or as a class for expanded clones.

j_gene | d_gene | v_gene | abundance | CDR3aa | CDR3nt
TRBJ2-1 | . | TRBV6-6 | . | CASSGAFSSYNEQFF | TGTGCCAGCAGTGGAGCCTTTAGCTCCTACAATGAGCAGTTCTTC
TRBJ2-4 | . | TRBV7-9 | . | CASSPSPGPLCPYF | TGTGCCAGCAGCCCTTCTCCGGGACCCCTTTGTCCTTACTTC
TRBJ1-1 | TRBD1 | TRBV6-5 | . | CASSYKGGVTQAFF | TGTGCCAGCAGTTATAAAGGGGGCGTTACACAAGCTTTCTTT
TRBJ1-3 | TRBD1 | TRBV29-1 | . | CSVAGTAGNTIYF | TGCAGCGTCGCAGGGACAGCGGGAAACACCATATATTTT
TRBJ2-7 | . | TRBV7-2 | . | CASSFGIRNHEQYF | TGTGCCAGCAGCTTTGGTATCAGGAACCACGAGCAGTACTTC
TRBJ2-2 | . | TRBV27 | . | CASSLSRTIGGELFF | TGTGCCAGCAGTTTATCCCGGACAATAGGCGGGGAGCTGTTTTTT
TRBJ1-3 | TRBD1 | TRBV6-5 | . | CASMGQGGNTIYF | TGTGCCAGCATGGGACAGGGTGGAAACACCATATATTTT
TRBJ1-2 | TRBD1 | TRBV27 | . | CASSSTGFVYGYTF | TGTGCCAGCAGTTCGACAGGGTTTGTCTATGGCTACACCTTC
TRBJ2-5 | TRBD2 | TRBV19 | . | CASSTLGLANQETQYF | TGTGCCAGTAGTACCCTCGGACTAGCGAACCAAGAGACCCAGTACTTC
TRBJ2-2 | . | TRBV7-9 | . | CASKESEKSTGELFF | TGTGCCAGCAAGGAGTCCGAGAAAAGCACCGGGGAGCTGTTTTTT
TRBJ2-5 | . | TRBV30 | . | CAWSVSETQYF | TGTGCCTGGTCGGTTTCCGAGACCCAGTACTTC
TRBJ2-2 | . | TRBV11-2 | . | CASSQRRKTGELFF | TGTGCCAGCAGCCAACGGCGAAAAACCGGGGAGCTGTTTTTT
TRBJ2-1 | . | TRBV10-3 | once | CAISEGEGGNEQFF | TGTGCCATCAGTGAAGGTGAGGGGGGGAATGAGCAGTTCTTC
TRBJ2-7 | . | TRBV6-5 | . | CASSYNGGRYEQYF | TGTGCCAGCAGTTACAACGGGGGACGCTACGAGCAGTACTTC
TRBJ1-4 | . | TRBV11-2 | . | CASSLVAATNEKLFF | TGTGCCAGCAGCTTAGTTGCCGCAACTAATGAAAAACTGTTTTTT
TRBJ1-3 | . | TRBV28 | . | CARKEARLGNTIYF | TGTGCCAGAAAAGAGGCAAGGTTAGGAAACACCATATATTTT
TRBJ2-2 | TRBD1 | TRBV7-3 | . | CASSSGQGYTGELFF | TGTGCCAGCAGCTCCGGACAGGGCTACACCGGGGAGCTGTTTTTT
TRBJ2-7 | TRBD1 | TRBV7-9 | . | CASSNFRDRGYEQYF | TGTGCCAGCAGCAACTTTAGAGACAGGGGGTACGAGCAGTACTTC
TRBJ1-1 | TRBD1 | TRBV30 | . | CAWSVPRTGLRTEAFF | TGTGCCTGGAGTGTACCGAGGACAGGGTTGAGGACTGAAGCTTTCTTT
TRBJ2-1 | TRBD2 | TRBV11-2 | . | CASSPSGSRQFF | TGTGCCAGCAGCCCTAGCGGGAGTCGACAGTTCTTC
TRBJ2-2 | . | TRBV25-1 | . | CASSEWSGELFF | TGTGCCAGCAGTGAATGGTCCGGGGAGCTGTTTTTT
TRBJ1-3 | . | TRBV7-9 | . | CASSLEVKGRAGNTIYF | TGTGCCAGCAGCTTAGAGGTCAAGGGCAGGGCCGGAAACACCATATATTTT
TRBJ2-5 | TRBD1 | TRBV19 | . | CAHKGQSLKTQYF | TGTGCCCACAAGGGACAGTCGTTGAAGACCCAGTACTTC
TRBJ2-5 | . | TRBV7-3 | once | CASSPGVPQETQYF | TGTGCCAGCAGCCCAGGGGTTCCACAAGAGACCCAGTACTTC
TRBJ2-7 | . | TRBV5-8 | . | CASSRRTGVSYEQYF | TGTGCCAGCAGCCGGAGGACGGGAGTCAGCTACGAGCAGTACTTC
TRBJ2-5 | TRBD1 | TRBV5-4 | . | CASSLETGVWETQYF | TGTGCCAGCAGCTTGGAAACAGGGGTTTGGGAGACCCAGTACTTC
TRBJ2-7 | TRBD2 | TRBV4-3 | . | CASSQVAGTSGSHYEQYF | TGCGCCAGCAGCCAAGTTGCCGGGACTAGCGGGAGTCATTACGAGCAGTACTTC
TRBJ2-1 | . | TRBV11-2 | . | CASSLGSRREQFF | TGTGCCAGCAGCTTAGGCTCACGGAGGGAGCAGTTCTTC
TRBJ2-5 | . | TRBV25-1 | . | CASSPPGTQETQYF | TGTGCCAGCAGCCCTCCGGGAACACAAGAGACCCAGTACTTC
TRBJ2-5 | TRBD2 | TRBV7-2 | . | CASSAGGRETQYF | TGTGCCAGCAGCGCGGGGGGGCGGGAGACCCAGTACTTC
TRBJ1-1 | . | TRBV19 | . | CASSIGRNTEAFF | TGTGCCAGTAGTATAGGGAGAAACACTGAAGCTTTCTTT
TRBJ1-2 | TRBD1 | TRBV5-1 | once | CASSLGWGQGTHGYTF | TGCGCCAGCAGCTTGGGTTGGGGACAGGGTACCCATGGCTACACCTTC